A selection of T cell receptor beta chains follows, all from one sample in a study of T cells in Graves' hyperthyroidism and ophthalmopathy. One entry per CDR3 protein, called by TCRdb with MiXCR from the multiplex PCR reads. The sample contains about 610,000 distinct CDR3 sequences, just over 45% of which appear only once. The source material was peripheral blood or thyroid tissue (not recorded which). Every receptor here comes from a young woman with Graves' hyperthyroidism. The CDR3 runs from the conserved cysteine through the conserved F or W. A D gene is named only where the DNA matches it firmly. The listing skips clone size in some rows; elsewhere it reads once, few, many or a size class.

d_call	j_call	v_call	clone_size	cdr3_nt	cdr3_aa
NA	TRBJ2-6	TRBV5-4	NA	TGCGCCAGCAGCCAAGTTGGCAGACAAGAGACTTTC	CASSQVGRQETF
TRBD1	TRBJ1-1	TRBV2	NA	TGTGCTAAGGGACAGGGGAACACTGAAGCTTTCTTT	CAKGQGNTEAFF
TRBD1	TRBJ2-2	TRBV13	NA	TGTGCCAGGACCGGGACAGGGGGCACCGGGGAGCTGTTTTTT	CARTGTGGTGELFF
NA	TRBJ2-7	TRBV12-3/TRBV12-4	many	TGTGCCAGCTCCCGGGGGACAGCATCCTACGAGCAGTACTTC	CASSRGTASYEQYF
NA	TRBJ1-1	TRBV29-1	many	TGCAGCGTTGAAGATCGGCCCCGGGTAGCTTTCTTT	CSVEDRPRVAFF
NA	TRBJ2-7	TRBV15	NA	TGTGCCACCAGCAGAGATCCCGACAGGTCTTTATACGAGCAGTACTTC	CATSRDPDRSLYEQYF
TRBD1	TRBJ2-7	TRBV12-3/TRBV12-4	few	TGTGCCAGCAGTTTAGGGACAGGGAGCACCTACGAGCAGTACTTC	CASSLGTGSTYEQYF
NA	TRBJ1-1	TRBV2	few	TGTGCCAGCGGGTCGCTAGGGGGCACTGAAGCTTTCTTT	CASGSLGGTEAFF
NA	TRBJ2-5	TRBV11-3	many	TGTGCCAGCAGCCTAGAACAGGGAAGGGAGACCCAGTACTTC	CASSLEQGRETQYF
TRBD2	TRBJ2-3	TRBV10-3	NA	TGTGCCATCAGTGATCCCCTAGCGGACGGCACAGATACGCAGTATTTT	CAISDPLADGTDTQYF
TRBD2	TRBJ2-7	TRBV29-1	NA	TGCAGCGTTGTTTTGGCGGGAGCCGGCTACAATGAGCAGTACTTC	CSVVLAGAGYNEQYF
NA	TRBJ2-2	TRBV9	NA	NA	CASSVDGGGTVAPGSCFF
TRBD1	TRBJ2-5	TRBV9	few	TGTGCTAGAAGCCCGGCGGACAGGGGGGAGACCCAGTACTTC	CARSPADRGETQYF
NA	TRBJ1-2	TRBV7-2	NA	TGTGCCAGCAGCTTAGTTATCAGGGGCAGCTATGGCTACACCTTC	CASSLVIRGSYGYTF
NA	TRBJ1-2	TRBV2	NA	TGTGCCAGCAGCGTTGAAAGTTCAAACTATGGCTACACCTTC	CASSVESSNYGYTF